The rows below give T cell receptor beta chains drawn from one sample of a study of blood T cell repertoires in COVID-19. The assay was immunoSEQ multiplex PCR, and TCRdb's table has in-frame clones only and misses some. Of 250,000 to 350,000 clones in the sample, roughly 91% were seen once. Source material: PBMCs or T cells enriched from blood (not recorded which). All receptors derive from a woman between 50 and 59 years old who had been exposed to COVID-19. CDR3s leave out the opening cysteine and the closing phenylalanine or tryptophan. The order of the fields is V gene, clone size, J gene, CDR3 protein. Only part of the rows carry a size: once, few, many, or a class if the clone is expanded.

v_gene: TRBV6-5
abundance: once
j_gene: TRBJ2-7
CDR3aa: ASQRDREPSYEQY

v_gene: TRBV18
abundance: NA
j_gene: TRBJ2-5
CDR3aa: ASSTGVPETQY

v_gene: TRBV9
abundance: NA
j_gene: TRBJ1-5
CDR3aa: ASSVGTGGVNQPQH

v_gene: TRBV21-1
abundance: NA
j_gene: TRBJ1-2
CDR3aa: ASRKGRGRAAYGYT

v_gene: TRBV7-9
abundance: NA
j_gene: TRBJ2-3
CDR3aa: ASSMGLSDTQY

v_gene: TRBV3-1/TRBV3-2
abundance: once
j_gene: TRBJ2-7
CDR3aa: ASRNIYEQY

v_gene: TRBV30
abundance: NA
j_gene: TRBJ2-1
CDR3aa: AWSVDSYYNEQF

v_gene: TRBV19
abundance: NA
j_gene: TRBJ2-1
CDR3aa: ASSIDPGLAGNEQF

v_gene: TRBV6-5
abundance: NA
j_gene: TRBJ2-6
CDR3aa: ATRGGGANVLT

v_gene: TRBV7-9
abundance: NA
j_gene: TRBJ2-5
CDR3aa: ASSLRARETQY

v_gene: TRBV5-1
abundance: NA
j_gene: TRBJ1-5
CDR3aa: ASSLVVGQPQH

v_gene: TRBV10-3
abundance: NA
j_gene: TRBJ2-3
CDR3aa: AISGALADTQY

v_gene: TRBV2
abundance: NA
j_gene: TRBJ1-1
CDR3aa: ASTRVRGTEAF

v_gene: TRBV6-1
abundance: NA
j_gene: TRBJ2-7
CDR3aa: ASSDRTGSYEQY

v_gene: TRBV18
abundance: NA
j_gene: TRBJ1-4
CDR3aa: ASSPQSLATNEKLF

v_gene: TRBV20-1
abundance: NA
j_gene: TRBJ1-2
CDR3aa: SAQGGYGYT

v_gene: TRBV7-9
abundance: NA
j_gene: TRBJ2-3
CDR3aa: ASSPTGDTQY

v_gene: TRBV3-1/TRBV3-2
abundance: NA
j_gene: TRBJ2-1
CDR3aa: ASSPPRLGGGRQEQF

v_gene: TRBV5-4
abundance: NA
j_gene: TRBJ2-1
CDR3aa: ASSLPDSIHEQF

v_gene: TRBV11-2
abundance: NA
j_gene: TRBJ1-2
CDR3aa: ASSSGGLGNYGYT

v_gene: TRBV19
abundance: NA
j_gene: TRBJ2-2
CDR3aa: ASRTGFSAGELF

v_gene: TRBV5-6
abundance: NA
j_gene: TRBJ1-2
CDR3aa: ASSVTGGGGGYT

v_gene: TRBV10-2
abundance: NA
j_gene: TRBJ2-7
CDR3aa: ASSVFGTGDEQY

v_gene: TRBV7-6
abundance: once
j_gene: TRBJ1-3
CDR3aa: ASSVGTGRRNSGNTIY

v_gene: TRBV2
abundance: NA
j_gene: TRBJ1-6
CDR3aa: ASMNPAKFGDSPLH

v_gene: TRBV20-1
abundance: NA
j_gene: TRBJ1-1
CDR3aa: SASGSRGTEAF